The entry below gives a single T cell receptor (beta chain) sequence along with its context. What antigen it recognizes has not been identified. No base-level quality is on record; no much larger clone is a single base apart. The junction shows trimming of 3 bases on V and 0 bases on J, and the gene matches do not reach 13 bases of it. Reading the germline V gene (reference sequence) gives CDR1 DFQATT and CDR2 SNEGSKA. From cysteine to phenylalanine, the CDR3 is 18 amino acids long. CDR3 DNA only is kept here, 54 bases in frame from base 1. Whole blood was collected in K2EDTA tubes by collaborating institutions according to the institutions' own protocols. For TCRbeta analysis, collaborators shipped samples in one of three forms: frozen whole blood, isolated PBMCs, or DNA extracted from either of those sample types. TCRbeta CDR3 regions were amplified from genomic DNA by means of the immunoSEQ Assay, a bias-controlled multiplex PCR. As for the original processing: The number of nucleated cells in each sample was estimated from the amplification of reference gene primers within the assay. To quantify the absolute abundance of each unique TCRbeta CDR3 rearrangement, sequence reads were collapsed and filtered. For each sample, productive Simpson clonality was calculated as the square root of Simpson's diversity index across productive rearrangements. The source is immuneACCESS, and TCRdb retained only in-frame sequences with V and J called. Part of the clones is not carried over; for the studies checked, unresolved V genes explain less than half of this, and the remainder is unexplained. That table furnishes V, J and clone size, whereas the DNA furnished D and trimming. The sample table shows about 270,000 clones, and 83% are seen once. The ten most abundant clones make up 5.7% of the sample.

The data belong to a study of blood T cell repertoires in COVID-19 (TCRdb year 2020). Study-wide context: The collaborator samples originated in the United States, Italy and Spain and spanned the acute and convalescent phases of COVID-19. The samples were drawn from the first 160 participants of the ongoing ImmuneRACE study and from 950 to 1,500 subjects provided by 6 global collaborators. Nearly every sample came with metadata listing a de-identified subject ID, COVID-19 status, age in years and sex. The repertoires were made available in a free public database intended to serve as a resource for research on the immune response to SARS-CoV-2. HLA class I and class II types, where available, came from metadata supplied by the sample provider rather than from assay-based typing. The dataset comprised deeply sampled blood TCRbeta repertoires from subjects exposed to, actively infected with, or recovered from COVID-19. The material from the prospective study consisted of cDNA or gDNA derived from T cells, B-cell-depleted T cells, or PBMCs. Results the study describes overall, beyond this receptor: The quantity of clinical and demographic metadata differed by source and by participant and was supplied without curation.

The rearrangement joined TRBV20-1 to TRBJ2-1; 8 middle bases align to TRBD2. The sample taken for sequencing was peripheral blood. The clonotype comes from a man aged 80 or over with acute or convalescent COVID-19. The CDR3 region has the sequence CSASVSVSAGGSYNEQFF. Read as DNA, the sequence is TGCAGTGCTAGTGTAAGCGTGAGCGCGGGGGGCTCCTACAATGAGCAGTTCTTC.